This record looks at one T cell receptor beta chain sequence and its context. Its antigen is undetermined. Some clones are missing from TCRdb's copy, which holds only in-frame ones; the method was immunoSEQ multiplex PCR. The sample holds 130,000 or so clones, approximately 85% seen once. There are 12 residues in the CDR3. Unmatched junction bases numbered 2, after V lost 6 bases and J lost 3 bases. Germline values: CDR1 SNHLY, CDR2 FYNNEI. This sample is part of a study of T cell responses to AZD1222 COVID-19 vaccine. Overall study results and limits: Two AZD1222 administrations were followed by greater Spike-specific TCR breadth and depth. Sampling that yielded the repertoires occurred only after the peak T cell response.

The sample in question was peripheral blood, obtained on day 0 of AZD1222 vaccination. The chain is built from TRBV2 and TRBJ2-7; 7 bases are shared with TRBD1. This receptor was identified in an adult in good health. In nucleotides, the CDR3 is TGTGCCAGCAGGGGACAGCACTACGAGCAGTACTTC. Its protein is CASRGQHYEQYF.